Sequencing of this T cell receptor beta chain was carried out in a study of OX40 agonist ivuxolimab in advanced cancers. Looking at the study overall: The costimulatory receptor OX40 (CD134) was targeted by ivuxolimab, a fully human IgG2 agonistic monoclonal antibody. Intravenous ivuxolimab was administered to patients every 2 weeks at six dose levels: 0.01, 0.1, 0.3, 1.5, 3 and 10 mg/kg. Of the 50 to 55 patients in dose escalation, around 19 had hepatocellular carcinoma, some 15 had melanoma, 9 had renal cell carcinoma and 9 had head and neck cancer. In the dose-escalation cohort, roughly four fifths of patients were male, and the mean age was about 55 years, with a range of about 23 to 85. Patients were allowed to have had prior anti-PD-1, anti-PD-L1 or anti-CTLA-4 therapy, and approximately 40% of the dose-escalation patients had been treated with checkpoint inhibitors. Partial responses occurred in three dose-escalation patients: two with cutaneous melanoma and one with hepatocellular carcinoma. Peripheral TCRbeta sequencing aimed to test whether ivuxolimab altered TCR sequence diversity and caused clonal T-cell expansion. The paper describes the monotherapy dose-escalation part (N of about 52 patients) of the phase I trial of ivuxolimab. On the study overall, not on this receptor specifically: Antigen specificity was not determined for the clonally expanded peripheral T cells. On average, CD8+ T cells showed more expanded clones than CD4+ T cells after ivuxolimab. At doses of 0.1 to 3.0 mg/kg, clonal expansion of both CD4+ and CD8+ blood T cells was observed from baseline to week 6. In the 0.1-3.0 mg/kg groups, partial responders were among the patients with the lowest normalized peripheral clonal expansion, particularly in CD8+ T cells. Low levels of normalized T-cell clonal expansion were also seen in some patients who did not respond.

To sequence the TCRbeta CDR3 region, genomic DNA was isolated from the sorted cells. The immunoSEQ Assay was used for sequencing of TCRbeta CDR3 regions. Sourced from immuneACCESS, this table was stored by TCRdb with only in-frame sequences that have V and J called. A share of the clones is absent; for the studies checked, an unresolved V gene accounts for under half, and the remainder has no known explanation. The sample table lists tens of thousands of clones, roughly 91% of them with a count of one. 0.33% of the sample lies in the top ten. The trial excluded patients who had a history of autoimmune disease or were on systemic immunosuppression. Peripheral blood for TCR sequencing was collected from all dose cohorts at baseline, on cycle 4 day 1, and on cycle 7 day 1. The samples were taken from a phase I, first-in-human, multicenter, open-label dose-escalation trial of ivuxolimab. Adults with locally advanced or metastatic head and neck squamous cell, hepatocellular, melanoma or renal cell carcinoma were enrolled in the trial. CD4+ and CD8+ T cells were sorted separately from peripheral blood before TCR sequencing.

As for this clone: No antigen is known for it. One base away there is no much larger clone; base qualities are not given.

Spanning cysteine to phenylalanine, the CDR3 consists of 17 amino acids. Only the CDR3 DNA is retained, 51 bases long and in frame from the first base. The germline V gene gives CDR1 as MDHEN and CDR2 as SYDVKM. V drops 1 base and J drops 1 base, leaving 15 bases in between. The sequence links TRBV28 to TRBJ2-3; the D call could be TRBD1 or TRBD2, with each sharing 5 bases. The TCR sequence derives from an adult with an advanced solid tumor such as melanoma, head and neck, liver or kidney cancer. The material sequenced was CD4+ or CD8+ T cells sorted from blood, taken in a trial of the OX40 agonist ivuxolimab. The CDR3 in this case is CASSLFQGGGRTDTQYF. The DNA reads TGTGCCAGCAGTTTATTTCAAGGTGGGGGACGCACAGATACGCAGTATTTT.